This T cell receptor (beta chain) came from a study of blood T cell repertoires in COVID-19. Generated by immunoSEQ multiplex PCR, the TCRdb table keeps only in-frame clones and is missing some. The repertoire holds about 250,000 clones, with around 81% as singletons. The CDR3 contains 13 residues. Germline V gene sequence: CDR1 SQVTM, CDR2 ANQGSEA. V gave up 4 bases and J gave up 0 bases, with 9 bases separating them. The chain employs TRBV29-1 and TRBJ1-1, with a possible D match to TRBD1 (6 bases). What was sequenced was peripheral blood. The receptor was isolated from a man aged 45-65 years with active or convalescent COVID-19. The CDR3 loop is CSVAGTMNTEAFF. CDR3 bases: TGCAGCGTTGCCGGGACAATGAACACTGAAGCTTTCTTT.